This T cell receptor (beta chain) was profiled in a study of blood T cells in healthy people across ages. Whole-study results and caveats: PBMCs that were unsorted prevented a conclusive naive versus antigen-experienced comparison.

Per the germline V gene, CDR1 is DFQATT and CDR2 is SNEGSKA (reference sequence). This CDR3 is built from 14 residues. V was trimmed by 1 base and J by 4 bases, leaving 13 bases between them. Of note for this clonotype: Its target is not known.

Combining a sample-barcoded 5' primer with a J-beta primer mix, a second PCR ran for about 7 to 11 cycles. Each of the cDNA molecules was tagged by a template-switch adaptor with 12 random nucleotides. TCRdb passed the 5' RACE reads through MiXCR, listing each CDR3 protein once. The table records some 800,000 distinct CDR3 sequences, roughly 44% of them present only once. Sequences were obtained from blood. The clonotype was recovered from a man aged 55 to 70 in good health. The chain joins TRBV20-1 to TRBJ1-2, with a possible D match to TRBD1 (5 bases). The CDR3 sequence is CSARVSQGAYGYTF. The CDR3 DNA is TGCAGTGCTAGAGTCTCCCAGGGTGCCTATGGCTACACCTTC.